Described below is a single TCR beta chain sequence and its context. This clonotype came up many times. No cognate antigen has been identified for it. No base quality information exists; no much larger clone differs at one position. Inclusive of the bounding cysteine and phenylalanine, the CDR3 is 13 residues long. Solely the CDR3 DNA is kept, with 39 bases framed from the first base. According to the germline V gene, CDR1 reads ENHRY and CDR2 reads SYGVKD. The junction carries 12 bases between V and J, which are trimmed by 10 bases and 3 bases respectively. These data originate in a study of T-cell reconstitution after alpha-beta-depleted transplantation in children (dated by TCRdb to 2016 to 2017). General notes on the study: Using TCR repertoire profiling, the study followed T-cell immune reconstitution in a quantitative way in children after TCRalphabeta/CD19-depleted allogeneic hematopoietic cell transplantation.

The method was PCR. Sequenced using an Illumina HiSeq 2500. Molecular barcoding was employed in the preparation of TCR libraries, with unique molecular identifiers being used to normalize TCRbeta repertoire quantification. TCRdb applied fastp at Q25 and MiXCR to the public reads, then kept only in-frame beta chains. Rows are combined by CDR3 protein, so each entry shows the most common genes and DNA. For this sample there are about 120,000 distinct CDR3 sequences; 10% appear just once. The ten largest clones add up to around 8.5% of the sample. The receptor's source is a human donor who donated a stem cell graft to a child with acute lymphoblastic leukemia. This chain is built from TRBV10-3 and TRBJ2-2; D gene: possibly TRBD1, on 6 matching bases. The sequences come from PBMCs from the stem cell graft donor, collected from the stem cell graft. This receptor carries the CDR3 CASRGIDTGELFF. At the DNA level, the sequence is TGTGCCAGCAGGGGAATAGACACCGGGGAGCTGTTTTTT.